The 19 T cell receptor beta chains listed next were all sequenced from one sample in a study of blood T cell repertoires in COVID-19. Only in-frame clones appear in the TCRdb table, and some are missing; sequencing was by immunoSEQ multiplex PCR. The sample carries 100,000 to 150,000 clones, roughly 84% recorded once. The sequenced sample consisted of peripheral blood. These receptors were obtained from a woman in her twenties or thirties who had recovered from COVID-19.

The CDR3 loop reads CASSEHSGTGNYGYTF. The CDR3 DNA reads as TGTGCCAGCAGTGAACATTCCGGGACAGGGAACTATGGCTACACCTTC. The chain combines TRBV6-1 with TRBJ1-2; 9 bases are shared with TRBD1. Trimming removed 2 bases from V and 2 bases from J; junction bases left unmatched: 6. Germline V gene data show CDR1 as MNHNS and CDR2 as SASEGT. The CDR3 consists of 16 residues.

The V and J genes are TRBV30 and TRBJ2-7; 7 bases line up with TRBD1. This CDR3 has 14 residues. The V gene's germline CDR1 is GTSNPN and CDR2 SVGIG (reference sequence). V was clipped by 3 bases and J by 2 bases; unmatched bases: 7. CDR3 amino acids: CAWSAQQGAYEQYF. CDR3 nucleotide sequence: TGTGCCTGGAGCGCGCAGCAGGGGGCCTACGAGCAGTACTTC.

This chain joins TRBV7-9 and TRBJ2-7, with 9 bases lining up with TRBD2. The CDR3 totals 15 residues. V shed 0 bases and J 7 bases; nucleotides not matched to a gene: 7. CDR1 is SEHNR, CDR2 FQNEAQ, per germline (reference sequence). CDR3 region: CASSLAEREDWEQYF. The CDR3 DNA follows: TGTGCCAGCAGCTTAGCGGAGCGGGAGGATTGGGAGCAGTACTTC.

The V gene is TRBV19, the J gene TRBJ2-1; 8 bases are a match to TRBD2. Trimming at V came to 8 bases and at J to 8 bases, leaving 8 bases not matched to a gene. The germline V gene has CDR1 LNHDA and CDR2 SQIVND (reference sequence). This CDR3 has 13 residues. CDR3 in amino acids: CASVLPGGDEQFF. The CDR3 region has the DNA TGTGCCAGTGTTCTTCCGGGGGGGGATGAGCAGTTCTTC.

The table lists this clone with a few counts. The rearrangement uses TRBV5-1 and TRBJ2-7; TRBD2 aligns across 11 bases. The CDR3 is made up of 16 amino acids. Germline CDR1 and CDR2: SGHRS and YFSETQ. V was clipped by 2 bases and J by 9 bases; unmatched bases: 13. As DNA, the CDR3 is TGCGCCAGCAGCTTTGCCGGGACTAGCGGTTCCAGCGGGCAGTACTTC. Translating gives CASSFAGTSGSSGQYF.

V usage is TRBV3-1 (or the pseudogene TRBV3-2) and J usage is TRBJ2-2; TRBD1 matches 8 bases. Germline values: CDR1 LGHDT, CDR2 YNNKEL (reference sequence). J was trimmed by 5 bases and V by 6 bases; bases with no gene match: 14. This CDR3 has 17 residues. Written as DNA, the CDR3 is TGTGCCAGCAGGAGAGGTTCTGGACAGGGAAGAACCGGGGAGCTGTTTTTT. This translates into CASRRGSGQGRTGELFF.

The chain couples TRBV29-1 to TRBJ1-2; D is ambiguous. Trimming shortened V by 1 base and J by 4 bases, and 7 bases separated the two germline ends. The CDR3 runs to 12 residues. CDR1 SQVTM and CDR2 ANQGSEA come from the germline V gene. CDR3: CSVEVASYGYTF. The CDR3 DNA is TGCAGCGTTGAAGTAGCCAGCTATGGCTACACCTTC.

This clone has just a few counts. The J gene is TRBJ1-5, the V gene TRBV10-3; the D gene is possibly TRBD1 (6 bases). Germline V lookup: CDR1 ENHRY, CDR2 SYGVKD. Trimming removed 5 bases from V and 3 bases from J, with 11 bases in between. The CDR3 length is 14 residues. CDR3 in amino acids: CAISKDSVNQPQHF. In DNA, the CDR3 is TGTGCCATCAGTAAGGACAGCGTCAATCAGCCCCAGCATTTT.

This chain connects TRBV6-4 to TRBJ2-1; D might be TRBD1 (6 bases). CDR3 length equals 13 residues. The germline V gene encodes CDR1 MRHNA and CDR2 SNTAGT. With 4 bases removed from V and 5 bases from J, the gap between germline ends came to 9 bases. In nucleotides, the CDR3 is TGTGCCAGCAGTGCCACAGGGAACAATGAGCAGTTCTTC. It translates to CASSATGNNEQFF.

The chain couples TRBV5-1 to TRBJ2-1; D is unresolved. The CDR3 is made up of 14 amino acids. The germline V gene has CDR1 SGHRS and CDR2 YFSETQ. V was cut by 4 bases and J by 4 bases, with 12 bases left in between. The CDR3 region is CASSGDPGYNEQFF. CDR3 coding DNA: TGCGCCAGCAGCGGAGACCCCGGATACAATGAGCAGTTCTTC. The variable domain in full, with the rest retrieved from reference TRBV5-1 and TRBJ2-1, is KAGVTQTPRYLIKTRGQQVTLSCSPISGHRSVSWYQQTPGQGLQFLFEYFSETQRNKGNFPGRFSGRQFSNSRSEMNVSTLELGDSALYLCASSGDPGYNEQFFGPGTRLTVL.

This clone was picked up one time. The rearrangement joins TRBV3-1 (or the pseudogene TRBV3-2) to TRBJ2-1, with 7 bases aligning to TRBD2. Germline loops: CDR1 LGHDT, CDR2 YNNKEL (reference sequence). The V gene end was trimmed by 1 base and the J gene end by 2 bases; junction bases not matched to a gene: 8. CDR3 size: 17 residues. In DNA, the CDR3 is TGTGCCAGCAGCCAAGGTACACTAGCGCTAGCCTACAATGAGCAGTTCTTC. This translates into CASSQGTLALAYNEQFF.

V is TRBV2 and J is TRBJ2-7; D may be TRBD2 (6 bases). The CDR3 covers 13 residues. The V end was cut by 7 bases, the J end by 5 bases, with 15 bases between. Germline values: CDR1 SNHLY, CDR2 FYNNEI. DNA for the CDR3: TGTGCCAGCACTCGGGCTAGCGTCAACGAGCAGTACTTC. Translating gives CASTRASVNEQYF. The whole variable domain, remainder taken from reference TRBV2 and TRBJ2-7, is EPEVTQTPSHQVTQMGQEVILRCVPISNHLYFYWYRQILGQKVEFLVSFYNNEISEKSEIFDDQFSVERPDGSNFTLKIRSTKLEDSAMYFCASTRASVNEQYFGPGTRLTVT.

The V call is TRBV19, the J call TRBJ2-7, with TRBD2 matching over 7 bases. The CDR3 is made up of 15 amino acids. Germline values: CDR1 LNHDA, CDR2 SQIVND (reference sequence). The J segment lost 3 bases and the V segment lost 3 bases, leaving 8 bases of the junction unmatched. Here the CDR3 reads CASSIGLAAIYEQYF. The DNA for the CDR3 is TGTGCCAGTAGTATCGGTCTAGCGGCGATCTACGAGCAGTACTTC.

The V gene is TRBV5-1, the J gene TRBJ1-2; 9 nucleotides match TRBD1. V dropped 3 bases and J dropped 2; count of bases not matched to a gene: 5. CDR3 length: 15 residues. From germline, CDR1 is SGHRS and CDR2 YFSETQ. DNA of the CDR3: TGCGCCAGCAGCTCGCGGACAGGGGAAAACTATGGCTACACCTTC. It codes for CASSSRTGENYGYTF.

The V and J genes are TRBV6-4 and TRBJ1-2, with a weak D call TRBD1 (5 bases). Trimming left V 2 bases short and J 1 base short, with 20 bases between. This CDR3 has 18 amino acids. Germline CDR1 MRHNA, CDR2 SNTAGT. CDR3 sequence: CASSDTYLPGWVNYGYTF. The CDR3, as DNA: TGTGCCAGCAGTGACACCTACCTACCAGGGTGGGTTAACTATGGCTACACCTTC.

V gene TRBV7-3 combines with J gene TRBJ2-2; 9 bases map to TRBD1. The CDR3 has 16 amino acids. Per germline, CDR1 SGHTA and CDR2 FQGTGA. The trim removed 6 bases at V and 5 bases at J, leaving 10 bases unmatched. The CDR3 loop reads CASSQTGGSFTGELFF. The CDR3 bases are TGTGCCAGCAGTCAGACAGGGGGAAGCTTTACCGGGGAGCTGTTTTTT.

The sample holds one count of this clone. The chain combines TRBV30 with TRBJ1-5, with 7 bases matching TRBD1. J gave up 0 bases and V 5 bases, and 1 base lay outside the gene matches. The CDR3 is 13 amino acids. Germline loops: CDR1 GTSNPN, CDR2 SVGIG (reference sequence). The CDR3 is CAWGQDSNQPQHF. For the CDR3, the DNA is TGTGCCTGGGGACAGGATAGCAATCAGCCCCAGCATTTT.

V usage is TRBV9 and J usage is TRBJ2-1; 10 bases align to TRBD1. V shed 5 bases and J 3 bases; nucleotides not matched to a gene: 14. The CDR3 spans 18 residues. Germline lookup yields CDR1 SGDLS and CDR2 YYNGEE. The CDR3 DNA reads TGTGCCAGCAGTGTTTCCGACAGGGGGCTCAATCTCTACAATGAGCAGTTCTTC. Protein: CASSVSDRGLNLYNEQFF. Full variable domain (remainder filled in from reference TRBV9 and TRBJ2-1): DSGVTQTPKHLITATGQRVTLRCSPRSGDLSVYWYQQSLDQGLQFLIQYYNGEERAKGNILERFSAQQFPDLHSELNLSSLELGDSALYFCASSVSDRGLNLYNEQFFGPGTRLTVL.

The chain carries TRBV11-2 and TRBJ1-2; D is unclear. CDR1 is SGHAT and CDR2 is FQNNGV in the germline V gene. CDR3 length equals 13 residues. V was clipped by 7 bases and J by 4 bases, with 13 bases between them. The CDR3 DNA follows: TGTGCCAGCACCTTCTTCGGGAGCTATGGCTACACCTTC. Translation: CASTFFGSYGYTF. The whole variable domain, remainder taken from reference TRBV11-2 and TRBJ1-2, is EAGVAQSPRYKIIEKRQSVAFWCNPISGHATLYWYQQILGQGPKLLIQFQNNGVVDDSQLPKDRFSAERLKGVDSTLKIQPAKLEDSAVYLCASTFFGSYGYTFGSGTRLTVV.